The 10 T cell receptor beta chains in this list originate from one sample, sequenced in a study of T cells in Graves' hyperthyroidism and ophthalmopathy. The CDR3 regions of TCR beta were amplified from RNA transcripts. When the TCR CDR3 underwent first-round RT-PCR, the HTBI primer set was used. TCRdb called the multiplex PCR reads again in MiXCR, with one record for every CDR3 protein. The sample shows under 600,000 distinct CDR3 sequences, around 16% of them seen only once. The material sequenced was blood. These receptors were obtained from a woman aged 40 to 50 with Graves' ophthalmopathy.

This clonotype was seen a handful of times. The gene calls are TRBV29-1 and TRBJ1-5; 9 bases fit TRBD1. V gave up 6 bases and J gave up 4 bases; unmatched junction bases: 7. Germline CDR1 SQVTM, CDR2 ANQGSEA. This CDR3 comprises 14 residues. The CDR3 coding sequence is TGCAGCGTCAGGGTCGGGACAGGGAATCAGCCCCAGCATTTT. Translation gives CSVRVGTGNQPQHF. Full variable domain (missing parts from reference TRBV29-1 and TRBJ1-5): SAVISQKPSRDICQRGTSLTIQCQVDSQVTMMFWYRQQPGQSLTLIATANQGSEATYESGFVIDKFPISRPNLTFSTLTVSNMSPEDSSIYLCSVRVGTGNQPQHFGDGTRLSIL.

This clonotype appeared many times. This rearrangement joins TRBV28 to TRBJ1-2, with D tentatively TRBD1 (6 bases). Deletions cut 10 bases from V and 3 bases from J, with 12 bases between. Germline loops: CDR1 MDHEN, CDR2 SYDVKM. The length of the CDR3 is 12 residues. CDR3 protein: CANGAGDYGYTF. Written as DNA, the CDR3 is TGTGCCAACGGAGCAGGGGACTATGGCTACACCTTC.

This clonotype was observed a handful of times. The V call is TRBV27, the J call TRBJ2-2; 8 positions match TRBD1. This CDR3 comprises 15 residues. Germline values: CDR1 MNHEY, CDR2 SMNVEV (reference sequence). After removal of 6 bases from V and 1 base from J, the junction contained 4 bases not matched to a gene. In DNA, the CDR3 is TGTGCCAGCAGCCAGGGGACAGGGAACACCGGGGAGCTGTTTTTT. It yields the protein CASSQGTGNTGELFF.

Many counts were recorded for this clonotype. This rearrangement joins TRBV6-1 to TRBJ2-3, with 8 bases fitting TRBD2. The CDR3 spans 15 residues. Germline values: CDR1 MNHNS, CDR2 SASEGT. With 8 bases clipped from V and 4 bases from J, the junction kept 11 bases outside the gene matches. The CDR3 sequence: CASAPALAAADTQYF. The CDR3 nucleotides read TGTGCCAGCGCCCCGGCACTAGCGGCCGCAGATACGCAGTATTTT.

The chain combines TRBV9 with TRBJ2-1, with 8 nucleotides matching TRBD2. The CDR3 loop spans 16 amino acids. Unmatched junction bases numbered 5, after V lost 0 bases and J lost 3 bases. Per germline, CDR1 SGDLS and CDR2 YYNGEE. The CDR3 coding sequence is TGTGCCAGCAGCGTAGAACCCGCGGGAGGCTACAATGAGCAGTTCTTC. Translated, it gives CASSVEPAGGYNEQFF.

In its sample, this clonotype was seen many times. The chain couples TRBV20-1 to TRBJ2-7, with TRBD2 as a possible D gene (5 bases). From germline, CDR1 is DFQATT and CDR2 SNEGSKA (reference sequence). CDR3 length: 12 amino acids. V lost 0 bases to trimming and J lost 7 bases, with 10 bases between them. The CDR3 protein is CSARDYPGEQYF. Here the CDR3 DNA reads TGCAGTGCTAGAGATTATCCGGGAGAGCAGTACTTC.

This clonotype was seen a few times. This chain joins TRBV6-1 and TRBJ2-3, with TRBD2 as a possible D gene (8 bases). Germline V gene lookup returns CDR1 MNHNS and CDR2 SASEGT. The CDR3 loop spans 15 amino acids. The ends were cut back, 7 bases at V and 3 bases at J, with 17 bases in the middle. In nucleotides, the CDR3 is TGTGCCAGCACCTGGACTAGCAGGGGGACAGATACGCAGTATTTT. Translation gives CASTWTSRGTDTQYF.

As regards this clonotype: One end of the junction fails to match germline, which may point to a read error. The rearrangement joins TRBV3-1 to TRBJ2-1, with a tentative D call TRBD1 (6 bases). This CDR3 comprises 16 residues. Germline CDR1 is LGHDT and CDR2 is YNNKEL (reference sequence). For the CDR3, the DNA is TGTGCCAACAGCCAACGCTCAAGTATAGGGGGACAAGAGCAGTTCTTC. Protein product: CANSQRSSIGGQEQFF.

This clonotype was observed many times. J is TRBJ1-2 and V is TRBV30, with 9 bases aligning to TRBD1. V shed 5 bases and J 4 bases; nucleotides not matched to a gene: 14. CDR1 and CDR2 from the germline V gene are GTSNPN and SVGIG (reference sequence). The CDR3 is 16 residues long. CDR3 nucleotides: TGTGCCTGGGACCTGGTATACAGGGGGCAAGGCTATGGCTACACCTTC. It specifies CAWDLVYRGQGYGYTF.

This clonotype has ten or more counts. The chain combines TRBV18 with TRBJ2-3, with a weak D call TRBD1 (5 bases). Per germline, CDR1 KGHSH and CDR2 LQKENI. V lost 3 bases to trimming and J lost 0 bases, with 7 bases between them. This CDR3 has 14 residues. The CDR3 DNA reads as TGTGCCAGCTCACCGACAGAAAGCACAGATACGCAGTATTTT. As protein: CASSPTESTDTQYF.